One sample yielded the 24 T cell receptor beta chains listed below, sequenced in a study of long-term antiretroviral therapy in people with HIV. Investigators performed immunoSEQ version v3.0 at survey level. Sequenced by immunoSEQ multiplex PCR; TCRdb stores in-frame clones only, minus some. The sample consists of about 21,000 clones, roughly 80% of them appearing once. Sample: unsorted PBMCs, taken 1.9 years after starting antiretroviral therapy. The receptors derive from a woman aged 45-65 years with HIV.

This clone appeared once. The chain uses TRBV28 and TRBJ1-4; D unresolved. Germline-derived CDR1 and CDR2 are MDHEN and SYDVKM. V shed 2 bases and J shed 8 bases, with 9 bases lying between them. This CDR3 has 13 amino acids. The CDR3 bases are TGTGCCAGCAGTTTAATCGCTGGGGAAAAACTGTTTTTT. This gives the protein CASSLIAGEKLFF.

The chain recombines TRBV4-3 with TRBJ1-2; tentatively, D is TRBD1 (6 bases). V was pared by 0 bases and J by 4 bases, with 18 bases between. This CDR3 region has 17 residues. Per germline, CDR1 LGHNA and CDR2 YSLEER. CDR3 sequence (DNA): TGCGCCAGCAGCCAAGACCGATCGACAGGCCCCCTCTATGGCTACACCTTC. Protein product: CASSQDRSTGPLYGYTF.

The rearrangement uses TRBV21-1 and TRBJ2-7; the table's D call, TRBD1, has no DNA check behind it. TRBV21-1 is tagged as a pseudogene. This CDR3 has 14 amino acids. For the CDR3, the DNA is TGTGCCAGCAGCAAAGTGGGCCTCGGCTACGAGCAGTACTTC. It specifies CASSKVGLGYEQYF.

V and J are TRBV2 and TRBJ1-1; no definite D call. The V end was cut by 11 bases, the J end by 1 base, with 11 bases between. CDR3 length: 12 residues. The germline gives CDR1 SNHLY, CDR2 FYNNEI. Here the CDR3 reads CAVKRGNTEAFF. CDR3 DNA sequence: TGTGCCGTCAAACGGGGGAACACTGAAGCTTTCTTT.

The chain uses TRBV18 and TRBJ2-5, with D perhaps TRBD1 or TRBD2 (5 bases each). This CDR3 spans 13 amino acids. V shed 4 bases and J shed 4 bases, with 10 bases lying between them. Per germline, CDR1 KGHSH and CDR2 LQKENI. CDR3 sequence: CASSRRDPETQYF. In nucleotides, the CDR3 is TGTGCCAGCTCACGTCGGGACCCAGAGACCCAGTACTTC.

The CDR3 sequence is CASSQDLASGDGDTQYF. The CDR3 DNA is TGCGCCAGCAGCCAAGATCTTGCTAGCGGGGACGGGGATACGCAGTATTTT. This chain joins TRBV4-3 and TRBJ2-3; 9 bases fit TRBD2. The V segment lost 0 bases and the J segment 6 bases; nucleotides outside the gene matches: 10. CDR3 size: 17 residues. CDR1 LGHNA and CDR2 YSLEER come from the germline V gene.

The chain joins TRBV14 to TRBJ2-5; D might be TRBD1 (6 bases). With 3 bases removed from V and 1 base from J, the gap between germline ends came to 12 bases. Germline V lookup: CDR1 SGHDN, CDR2 FVKESK. This CDR3 has 15 residues. DNA for the CDR3: TGTGCCAGCAGCCACCTTAGGGGGACCCAAGAGACCCAGTACTTC. Translating it yields CASSHLRGTQETQYF.

CDR3 sequence: CASSPIGLGGAGELFF. In nucleotides, the CDR3 is TGCGCCAGCAGCCCCATTGGACTAGGAGGTGCCGGGGAGCTGTTTTTT. V and J are TRBV4-1 and TRBJ2-2; 7 positions agree with TRBD2. With V trimmed by 4 bases and J by 6 bases, 11 bases remained unmatched. The germline V gene has CDR1 MGHRA and CDR2 YSYEKL. The CDR3 runs 16 residues.

This chain connects TRBV28 to TRBJ2-3; TRBD1 matches at 9 bases. Trimming at V came to 10 bases and at J to 3 bases, leaving 5 bases not matched to a gene. The CDR3 loop spans 13 amino acids. The germline CDR1 and CDR2 sequences are MDHEN and SYDVKM. The CDR3 loop is CATSGQGTDTQYF. The CDR3 DNA follows: TGTGCCACCTCGGGACAGGGAACAGATACGCAGTATTTT.

The chain combines TRBV27 with TRBJ1-5; 7 bases are a match to TRBD1. In germline, CDR1 is MNHEY, CDR2 SMNVEV (reference sequence). Trimming took 11 bases from V and 2 from J; bases not matched to a gene: 24. CDR3 size: 19 residues. The CDR3 nucleotides are TGTGCCCGCCTAGATCCCGGACAGGTCATAGGCGGTGGCAATCAGCCCCAGCATTTT. It translates to CARLDPGQVIGGGNQPQHF.

The chain uses TRBV4-2 and TRBJ1-2, with no clear D. V lost 0 bases, J lost 8 bases, and 13 bases lay in between. CDR1 and CDR2 from the germline V gene are LGHNA and YNFKEQ. This CDR3 has 14 amino acids. The CDR3 region is CASSQEMGMGGYTF. DNA for the CDR3: TGTGCCAGCAGCCAAGAGATGGGAATGGGCGGCTACACCTTC.

The V and J genes are TRBV7-2 and TRBJ2-7; D is ambiguous. Germline-derived CDR1 and CDR2 are SGHTA and FQGNSA. The V end lost 5 bases, the J end lost 2 bases, and 4 bases lay between the germline ends. The length of the CDR3 is 11 residues. The chain's CDR3 is CASSHTYEQYF. DNA for the CDR3: TGTGCCAGCAGCCACACCTACGAGCAGTACTTC. Filled out from reference TRBV7-2 and TRBJ2-7, the complete variable domain reads GAGVSQSPSNKVTEKGKDVELRCDPISGHTALYWYRQSLGQGLEFLIYFQGNSAPDKSGLPSDRFSAERTGGSVSTLTIQRTQQEDSAVYLCASSHTYEQYFGPGTRLTVT.

The chain is built from TRBV6-6 and TRBJ1-3, with TRBD1 matching over 8 bases. The CDR3 sequence is 16 residues long. Germline assignment: CDR1 MNHNY and CDR2 SVGAGI (reference sequence). The J segment lost 0 bases and the V segment lost 5 bases, leaving 6 bases of the junction unmatched. The CDR3 loop is CASSQRQGSSGNTIYF. Written as DNA, the CDR3 is TGTGCCAGCAGTCAAAGACAGGGGAGCTCTGGAAACACCATATATTTT.

The DNA for the CDR3 is TGTGCCGGGAGCGGGGGGGACACAGATACGCAGTATTTT. This gives the protein CAGSGGDTDTQYF. This chain joins TRBV9 and TRBJ2-3; 10 nucleotides line up with TRBD2. The CDR3 is 13 amino acids. J lost 2 bases, V lost 10 bases, and 4 bases had no gene match. The germline V gene encodes CDR1 SGDLS and CDR2 YYNGEE.

The chain recombines TRBV5-5 with TRBJ2-2; D ambiguous. This CDR3 is 16 amino acids long. With 1 base removed from V and 1 base from J, the gap between germline ends came to 11 bases. CDR1 is SGHKS and CDR2 is YYEKEE in the germline V gene (reference sequence). In nucleotides, the CDR3 is TGTGCCAGCAGCTTGAGTCCTGGGGAGAACACCGGGGAGCTGTTTTTT. Translated: CASSLSPGENTGELFF.

The V gene is TRBV9, the J gene TRBJ2-7; D perhaps matches TRBD1 (6 bases). CDR3 length equals 15 residues. Germline V gene sequence: CDR1 SGDLS, CDR2 YYNGEE. Trimming took 6 bases from V and 2 from J, leaving 18 bases between them. The CDR3 loop is CASTTSRAGAYEQYF. In DNA, the CDR3 is TGTGCCAGCACCACATCACGGGCAGGGGCCTACGAGCAGTACTTC.

The genes are TRBV7-8 and TRBJ2-5; weak D call: TRBD2 (6 bases). V was pared by 1 base and J by 7 bases, with 10 bases between. Germline V CDR1 and CDR2: SGHVS, FQNEAQ. The CDR3 is made up of 13 amino acids. The CDR3 here is CASSLDQEGTQYF. CDR3 coding DNA: TGTGCCAGCAGCTTAGATCAGGAGGGGACCCAGTACTTC. The whole variable domain, filled in from reference TRBV7-8 and TRBJ2-5, reads GAGVSQSPRYKVAKRGQDVALRCDPISGHVSLFWYQQALGQGPEFLTYFQNEAQLDKSGLPSDRFFAERPEGSVSTLKIQRTQQEDSAVYLCASSLDQEGTQYFGPGTRLLVL.

This rearrangement joins TRBV18 to TRBJ2-2; 8 bases align to TRBD2. V lost 5 bases to trimming and J lost 3 bases; unmatched junction nucleotides: 14. The length of the CDR3 is 18 residues. CDR1 KGHSH and CDR2 LQKENI come from the germline V gene. The CDR3 reads CASSKQPVRLAYTGELFF. CDR3 sequence (DNA): TGTGCCAGCTCAAAACAACCCGTTAGACTAGCGTACACCGGGGAGCTGTTTTTT.

The chain recombines TRBV29-1 with TRBJ2-7; 11 positions match TRBD2. Trimming cost V 4 bases and J 5 bases; bases outside gene matches: 7. CDR1 and CDR2 from the germline V gene are SQVTM and ANQGSEA. This CDR3 has 14 residues. As DNA, the CDR3 is TGCAGCGTTGCGGGACTAGCGGTAGTCCACGAGCAGTACTTC. It is translated as CSVAGLAVVHEQYF.

V and J are TRBV28 and TRBJ1-2; 7 nucleotides agree with TRBD1. The CDR3 runs to 14 residues. CDR1 is MDHEN, CDR2 SYDVKM, per germline. Germline trimming cut 5 bases from V and 2 bases from J; bases unmatched to any gene: 5. The CDR3 spells CASSPTDRNYGYTF. The CDR3 DNA is TGTGCCAGCAGTCCGACGGACAGGAACTATGGCTACACCTTC.

The chain uses TRBV14 and TRBJ2-1; D is possibly TRBD2 (6 bases). V was cut by 2 bases and J by 5 bases, with 16 bases left in between. Germline lookup yields CDR1 SGHDN and CDR2 FVKESK. The CDR3 has 16 amino acids. The CDR3 nucleotides are TGTGCCAGCAGCCAACGGAGGGGAGCAGTTAACAATGAGCAGTTCTTC. As protein: CASSQRRGAVNNEQFF.

This CDR3 is CASTLGGFSYNEQFF. CDR3 DNA: TGTGCCAGCACTCTAGGGGGTTTCTCCTACAATGAGCAGTTCTTC. The V gene is TRBV2, the J gene TRBJ2-1; maybe TRBD1 (6 bases). This CDR3 has 15 residues. V lost 7 bases and J 0 bases, leaving 13 bases between the germline ends. Germline values: CDR1 SNHLY, CDR2 FYNNEI.

The V and J genes are TRBV5-5 and TRBJ2-7; maybe TRBD1 (6 bases). In germline, CDR1 is SGHKS, CDR2 YYEKEE (reference sequence). The V and J ends lost 1 base and 5 bases respectively, with 10 bases between them. CDR3 length equals 13 residues. The CDR3 coding sequence is TGTGCCAGCAGCTTGCAGGGGCTGAACGAGCAGTACTTC. It yields the protein CASSLQGLNEQYF.

The V call is TRBV5-1, the J call TRBJ2-7, with 9 positions matching TRBD1. Germline V gene lookup returns CDR1 SGHRS and CDR2 YFSETQ. The CDR3 has 15 residues. J lost 6 bases, V lost 2 bases, and 9 bases had no gene match. DNA for the CDR3: TGCGCCAGCAGCTTAGGGACAGGGAGGGCTCCCGAGCAGTACTTC. The encoded protein is CASSLGTGRAPEQYF.